These T cell receptor beta chains were read from a single sample in a study of blood T cell repertoires in COVID-19. The method was immunoSEQ multiplex PCR; TCRdb's version includes in-frame clones alone and lacks a portion of them. Of almost 400,000 clones in the sample, around 92% were seen once. Specimen: PBMCs or T cells enriched from blood (not recorded which). Receptors were obtained from a woman in her thirties who had recovered from COVID-19. Each CDR3 is given with its conserved first and last residue. The D gene is left open where the match is weak. The size field is filled for only some rows; it gives once, few, many or a size class.

v_gene	j_gene	abundance	d_gene	CDR3nt	CDR3aa
TRBV10-3	TRBJ1-4	NA	NA	TGTGCCATCAGTGAGTCGCGAGAAAAACTGTTTTTT	CAISESREKLFF
TRBV7-9	TRBJ1-1	NA	NA	TGTGCCAGCAGCTTGGGTATGGGAGGGAGCACTGAAGCTTTCTTT	CASSLGMGGSTEAFF
TRBV6-5	TRBJ2-7	NA	TRBD2	TGTGCCAGCAGTTACTCACTAGCGGGTACCAGAGAGCAGTACTTC	CASSYSLAGTREQYF
TRBV6-2/TRBV6-3	TRBJ1-2	NA	TRBD1	TGTGCCAGCAGTTTTGGACAGGTCCCCTGGGATGGCTACACCTTC	CASSFGQVPWDGYTF
TRBV7-9	TRBJ1-4	NA	TRBD1	TGTGCCAGCAGCTCACCCCGACAGGGAATGAGAACTAATGAAAAACTGTTTTTT	CASSSPRQGMRTNEKLFF
TRBV12-3/TRBV12-4	TRBJ2-5	once	NA	TGTGCCAGCAGCCACCCGCGGGAGACCCAGTACTTC	CASSHPRETQYF
TRBV7-3	TRBJ2-1	NA	TRBD1	TGTGCCAGCAGCTCCCACCACAGGGGAAAACTCTCCTACAATGAGCAGTTCTTC	CASSSHHRGKLSYNEQFF
TRBV30	TRBJ1-6	NA	NA	TGTGCCTGGACCGTCACAGCCTATAATTCACCCCTCCACTTT	CAWTVTAYNSPLHF
TRBV30	TRBJ1-2	NA	TRBD1	TGTGCCTGGAGCCCGTACCACACAGGGGGCGGCTACACCTTC	CAWSPYHTGGGYTF
TRBV5-4	TRBJ2-5	NA	TRBD2	TGTGCCAGCAGCACTGGACTAGCGTTCGGGGAGACCCAGTACTTC	CASSTGLAFGETQYF
TRBV5-1	TRBJ2-3	NA	TRBD2	TGCGCCAGCAGCAGGGGGAGCGGGAGTGCAGATACGCAGTATTTT	CASSRGSGSADTQYF
TRBV3-1/TRBV3-2	TRBJ1-5	NA	NA	TGTGCCAGCAGCCCTTCGAGGGATCAGCCCCAGCATTTT	CASSPSRDQPQHF
TRBV19	TRBJ2-7	NA	TRBD1	TGTGCCAGTAGTCCTCCCGGGACAGCCTCCTACGAGCAGTACTTC	CASSPPGTASYEQYF
TRBV28	TRBJ1-1	NA	NA	TGTGCCAGCAACTCCCCCGGGAGGGCTAACACTGAAGCTTTCTTT	CASNSPGRANTEAFF
TRBV4-2	TRBJ2-3	NA	TRBD2	TGTGCCAGCAGCCAAGGTAGGGCGGGGGGACCAACAAATACGCAGTATTTT	CASSQGRAGGPTNTQYF
TRBV28	TRBJ2-3	NA	TRBD2	TGTGCCAGCAGCCAAGGACTAGCGGGGGTTAACCTCTACACAGATACGCAGTATTTT	CASSQGLAGVNLYTDTQYF